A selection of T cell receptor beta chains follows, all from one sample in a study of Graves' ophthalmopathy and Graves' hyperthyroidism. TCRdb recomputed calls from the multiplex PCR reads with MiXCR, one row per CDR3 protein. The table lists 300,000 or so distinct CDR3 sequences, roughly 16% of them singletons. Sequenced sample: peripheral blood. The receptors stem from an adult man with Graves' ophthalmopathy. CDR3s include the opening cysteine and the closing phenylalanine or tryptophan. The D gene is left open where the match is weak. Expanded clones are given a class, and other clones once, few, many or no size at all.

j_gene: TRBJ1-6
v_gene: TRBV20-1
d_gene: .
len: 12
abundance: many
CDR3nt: TGCAGTGCCGGAAGGGAGGGTTCACCCCTCCACTTT
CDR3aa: CSAGREGSPLHF

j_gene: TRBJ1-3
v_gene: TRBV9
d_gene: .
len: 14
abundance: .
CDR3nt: TGTGCCAGCAGCGTTGCGGGATTTGGAAACACCATATATTTT
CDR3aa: CASSVAGFGNTIYF

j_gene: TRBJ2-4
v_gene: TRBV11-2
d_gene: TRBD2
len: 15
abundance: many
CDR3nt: TGTGCCAGCAGCTTAGGAGTTACGGGGGGAAACATTCAGTACTTC
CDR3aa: CASSLGVTGGNIQYF

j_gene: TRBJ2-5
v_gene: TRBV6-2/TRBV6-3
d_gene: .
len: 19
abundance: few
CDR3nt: TGTGCCAGCAGTTACTCGATCGGGAGCCGGTCCCTCGGGGAAGAGACCCAGTACTTC
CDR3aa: CASSYSIGSRSLGEETQYF

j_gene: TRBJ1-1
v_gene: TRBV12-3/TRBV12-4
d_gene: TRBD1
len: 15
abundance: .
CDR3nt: TGTGCCAGCAGCACCCGGACAGGGGTCAAGGCTGAAGCTTTCTTT
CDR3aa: CASSTRTGVKAEAFF

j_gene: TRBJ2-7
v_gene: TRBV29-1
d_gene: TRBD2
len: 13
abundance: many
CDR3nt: TGCAGCGTTTCACGGGAGGGATCCTACGAGCAGTACTTC
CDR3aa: CSVSREGSYEQYF

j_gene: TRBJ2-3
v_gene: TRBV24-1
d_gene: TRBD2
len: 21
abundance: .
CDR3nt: TGTGCCACCAGTGACCCCAGACTAGCGGGGGGGGCCCCCCTTAGCACAGATACGCAGTATTTT
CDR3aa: CATSDPRLAGGAPLSTDTQYF

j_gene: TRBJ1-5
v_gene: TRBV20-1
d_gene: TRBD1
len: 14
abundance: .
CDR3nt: TGCAGTGCTAGAGGACAGGGAGAGCATCAGCCCCAGCATTTT
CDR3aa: CSARGQGEHQPQHF

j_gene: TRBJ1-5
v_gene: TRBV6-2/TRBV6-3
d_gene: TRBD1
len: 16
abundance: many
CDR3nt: TGTGCCAGCAGTCAAAGCCGACAGGGAAGGCATCAGCCCCAGCATTTT
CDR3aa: CASSQSRQGRHQPQHF

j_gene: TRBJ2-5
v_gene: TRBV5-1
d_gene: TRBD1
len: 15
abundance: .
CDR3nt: TGCGCCAGCAGGCTCTCAGGGACAGGGGGAGAGACCCAGTACTTC
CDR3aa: CASRLSGTGGETQYF

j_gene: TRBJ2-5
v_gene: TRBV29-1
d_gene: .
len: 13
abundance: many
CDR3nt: TGCAGTTGTAGGCGGCAGGGACCAGAGACCCAGTACTTC
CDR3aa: CSCRRQGPETQYF

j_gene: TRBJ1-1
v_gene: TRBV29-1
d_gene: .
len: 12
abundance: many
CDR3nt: TGCAGCGTCGAAAAGGTGGGGACTGAAGCTTTCTTT
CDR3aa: CSVEKVGTEAFF

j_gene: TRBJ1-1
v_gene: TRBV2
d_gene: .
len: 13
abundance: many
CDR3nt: TGTGCCAGCAGTGGGCAGTCGAACACTGAAGCTTTCTTT
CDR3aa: CASSGQSNTEAFF

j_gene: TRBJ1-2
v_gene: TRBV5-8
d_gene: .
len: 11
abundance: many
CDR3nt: TGTGCCAGCAGCTTGTTGAGGGGCTACACCTTC
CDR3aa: CASSLLRGYTF

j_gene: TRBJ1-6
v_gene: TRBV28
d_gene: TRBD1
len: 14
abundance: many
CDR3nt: TGTGCCAGCAGACAGACAGGGAGGTATTCACCCCTCCACTTT
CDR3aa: CASRQTGRYSPLHF

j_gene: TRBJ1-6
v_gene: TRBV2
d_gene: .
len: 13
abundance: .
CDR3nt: TGTGCCAGCAGCGGAGTAAAAGATTCACCCCTCCACTTT
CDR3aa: CASSGVKDSPLHF

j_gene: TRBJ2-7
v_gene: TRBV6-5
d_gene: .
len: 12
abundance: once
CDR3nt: TGTGCCAGCAGTTTTGTGGGCCACGAGCAGTACTTC
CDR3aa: CASSFVGHEQYF

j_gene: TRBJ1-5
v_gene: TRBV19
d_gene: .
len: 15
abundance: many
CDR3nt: TGTGCCAGTAGTATAGATTTAGGGAGCAATCAGCCCCAGCATTTT
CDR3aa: CASSIDLGSNQPQHF

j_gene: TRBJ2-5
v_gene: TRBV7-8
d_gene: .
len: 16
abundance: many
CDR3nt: TGTGCCAGCAGCTTAGCGCGGGGCACGAACCAAGAGACCCAGTACTTC
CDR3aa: CASSLARGTNQETQYF

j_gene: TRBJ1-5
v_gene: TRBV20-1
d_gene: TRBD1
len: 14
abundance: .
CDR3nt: TGCAGTGCTACCCCGGGACAGGGAACTCAGCCCCAGCATTTT
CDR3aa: CSATPGQGTQPQHF

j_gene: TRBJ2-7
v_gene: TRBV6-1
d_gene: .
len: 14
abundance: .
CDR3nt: TGTGCCAGCAGTGAAGTGGCAGGTTACTACGAGCAGTACTTC
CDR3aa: CASSEVAGYYEQYF

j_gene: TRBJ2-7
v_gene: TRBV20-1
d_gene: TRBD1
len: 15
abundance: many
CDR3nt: TGCAGTGCTAGAGATGGGCGCGGACAGGGCTACGAGCAGTACTTC
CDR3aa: CSARDGRGQGYEQYF

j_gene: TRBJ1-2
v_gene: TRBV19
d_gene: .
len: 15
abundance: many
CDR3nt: TGTGCCAGTAGTATTCGGACCGGGACATTGGATGGCTACACCTTC
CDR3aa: CASSIRTGTLDGYTF

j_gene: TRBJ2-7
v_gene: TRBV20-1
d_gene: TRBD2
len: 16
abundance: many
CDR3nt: TGCAGTGCCTCTAAGGACAATAGCGGGAGGGACAGCGAGCAGTACTTC
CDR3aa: CSASKDNSGRDSEQYF

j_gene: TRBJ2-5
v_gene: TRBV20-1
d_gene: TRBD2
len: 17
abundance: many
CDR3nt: TGCAGTGCTTCCCGAGGGACTAGCGGGGGGGCCGGAGAGACCCAGTACTTC
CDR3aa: CSASRGTSGGAGETQYF

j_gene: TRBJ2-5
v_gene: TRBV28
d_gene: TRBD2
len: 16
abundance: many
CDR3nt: TGTGCCAGCAGCCCTACGCGGGGGGGCCCCGGGGAGACCCAGTACTTC
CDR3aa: CASSPTRGGPGETQYF

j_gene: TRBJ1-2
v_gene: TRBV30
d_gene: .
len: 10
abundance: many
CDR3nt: TGTGCCTGGAGTTCCGGGGGCTACACCTTC
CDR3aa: CAWSSGGYTF

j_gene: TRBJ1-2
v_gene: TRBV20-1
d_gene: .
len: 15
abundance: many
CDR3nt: TGCAGTGCTAGCACAGACAGCACCAGGAACTATGGCTACACCTTC
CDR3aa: CSASTDSTRNYGYTF